The rows below give T cell receptor beta chains drawn from one sample of a study of PD-1 blockade in classical Hodgkin lymphoma. Using immunoSEQ multiplex PCR, the repertoire was profiled, and TCRdb retains in-frame clones only, with some absent. The sample includes about 22,000 clones, about 94% of them seen just once. Sequenced input: peripheral blood mononuclear cells (PBMCs). The receptors come from a human donor with classical Hodgkin lymphoma. Both conserved end residues are part of each CDR3. The D gene is left open where the match is weak. Only some rows state a clone size, as once, few, many or a class for expanded clones.

v_gene	len	abundance	j_gene	d_gene	CDR3nt	CDR3aa
TRBV15	15	-	TRBJ2-5	-	TGTGCCACCAGCAGAGATCAGGCCCCACAAGAGACCCAGTACTTC	CATSRDQAPQETQYF
TRBV10-3	16	-	TRBJ2-7	-	TGTGCCATCAGTAAATCACAGGAAATCCCGCCCTACGAGCAGTACTTC	CAISKSQEIPPYEQYF
TRBV30	14	-	TRBJ1-3	-	TGTGCCTGGAGTGACGGTTACTCTGGAAACACCATATATTTT	CAWSDGYSGNTIYF
TRBV15	17	-	TRBJ2-7	-	TGTGCCACCAGCAGCCCTCTGGCGGGACCTGTGCCGTGGGAGCAGTACTTC	CATSSPLAGPVPWEQYF
TRBV5-4	13	-	TRBJ1-1	-	TGTGCCAGCAGTTACGACAGCAACACTGAAGCTTTCTTT	CASSYDSNTEAFF
TRBV9	18	-	TRBJ1-4	TRBD1	TGTGCCAGCAGCGTAGGACAGGGGGGCCTTGCAACTAATGAAAAACTGTTTTTT	CASSVGQGGLATNEKLFF
TRBV7-7	16	-	TRBJ1-6	-	TGTGCCAGCAGCATCGAAACAGGGCACCCAGCGTCACCCCTCCACTTT	CASSIETGHPASPLHF
TRBV18	16	-	TRBJ1-6	-	TGTGCCAGCTCACCAACGGGACTGATCCCTAATTCACCCCTCCACTTT	CASSPTGLIPNSPLHF
TRBV15	15	-	TRBJ2-3	-	TGTGCCACCAGCAGAGATGGGGGGTTTATGGATACGCAGTATTTT	CATSRDGGFMDTQYF
TRBV7-9	14	few	TRBJ2-3	TRBD2	TGTGCCAGCAGCTCACTAGCGTTCTCAGATACGCAGTATTTT	CASSSLAFSDTQYF
TRBV6-6	13	-	TRBJ1-2	-	TGTGCCAGCAGTCTTACACTGCCCTATGGCTACACCTTC	CASSLTLPYGYTF
TRBV5-4	17	-	TRBJ2-2	-	TGTGCCAGCAGCTTACCTCGAGGGCCCTTGAACACCGGGGAGCTGTTTTTT	CASSLPRGPLNTGELFF
TRBV6-5	12	-	TRBJ2-1	TRBD1	TGTGCCAGCAGCCAGACAGGGACTGAGCAGTTCTTC	CASSQTGTEQFF
TRBV6-5	14	few	TRBJ2-7	TRBD2	TGTGCCAGCAGGGATAGCGGGGGGACCTACGAGCAGTACTTC	CASRDSGGTYEQYF
TRBV6-1	15	-	TRBJ1-4	TRBD1	TGTGCCAGCAGTGAACAGGGGGCCCGTAATGAAAAACTGTTTTTT	CASSEQGARNEKLFF
TRBV9	13	-	TRBJ1-2	-	TGTGCCAGCAGCCCACAGGGTAGCTATGGCTACACCTTC	CASSPQGSYGYTF
TRBV15	13	-	TRBJ1-1	-	TGTGCCACCAGCGCAGACAGGAACACTGAAGCTTTCTTT	CATSADRNTEAFF